Listed below are T cell receptor beta chains from one sample, sequenced in a study of blood T cell repertoires in COVID-19. Generated by immunoSEQ multiplex PCR, the TCRdb table keeps only in-frame clones and is missing some. This sample yields hundreds of thousands of clones, of which roughly 79% are seen a single time; about 1.9% belongs to the top ten. Sequences were obtained from peripheral blood. The receptors were sampled from an elderly woman with acute or convalescent COVID-19. Each CDR3 is given with its conserved first and last residue. A D gene is named only where the DNA matches it firmly. Only part of the rows carry a size: once, few, many, or a class if the clone is expanded.

CDR3 length	V gene	clone size	J gene	D gene	CDR3 protein	CDR3 DNA
18	TRBV6-2/TRBV6-3	-	TRBJ2-1	TRBD2	CASSYPEGTSPSYNEQFF	TGTGCCAGCAGTTACCCAGAAGGGACTAGCCCTTCCTACAATGAGCAGTTCTTC
11	TRBV29-1	-	TRBJ2-7	TRBD2	CSVTTSHEQYF	TGCAGCGTTACGACTAGCCACGAGCAGTACTTC
14	TRBV5-1	-	TRBJ2-7	-	CASSLRAGDGEQYF	TGCGCCAGCAGCTTGAGGGCAGGGGATGGGGAGCAGTACTTC
13	TRBV6-5	-	TRBJ1-2	-	CASSYSREVGYTF	TGTGCCAGCAGTTACTCCCGGGAGGTCGGCTACACCTTC
15	TRBV5-1	-	TRBJ2-4	TRBD1	CASSHGQGSINIQYF	TGCGCCAGCAGCCATGGACAGGGGAGTATAAACATTCAGTACTTC
16	TRBV5-1	-	TRBJ1-3	TRBD1	CASSLLGQGEGNTIYF	TGCGCCAGCAGCTTGCTCGGACAGGGGGAAGGAAACACCATATATTTT
16	TRBV24-1	once	TRBJ2-3	-	CATSEFTGGGLHTQYF	TGTGCCACCAGTGAGTTCACAGGGGGGGGACTCCATACGCAGTATTTT
15	TRBV5-8	once	TRBJ2-1	TRBD1	CASSEGQGAYNEQFF	TGTGCCAGCAGCGAGGGACAGGGGGCCTACAATGAGCAGTTCTTC
19	TRBV6-2/TRBV6-3	-	TRBJ2-6	TRBD1	CASSYSTGRPSSGANVLTF	TGTGCCAGCAGTTACTCGACAGGGCGGCCAAGCTCTGGGGCCAACGTCCTGACTTTC
14	TRBV23-1	-	TRBJ2-6	TRBD1	CASRGQGLANVLTF	TGCGCCAGCAGGGGACAGGGGCTGGCCAACGTCCTGACTTTC
16	TRBV5-1	-	TRBJ2-2	-	CASNRGQYTITGELFF	TGCGCCAGCAACCGTGGGCAGTACACGATCACCGGGGAGCTGTTTTTT
16	TRBV12-5	-	TRBJ2-3	TRBD1	CASGLVLTGGTDTQYF	TGTGCTAGTGGTTTGGTACTTACAGGGGGCACAGATACGCAGTATTTT
13	TRBV28	-	TRBJ2-7	TRBD1	CASRGTGVGEQYF	TGTGCCAGCAGAGGGACAGGGGTAGGCGAGCAGTACTTC
15	TRBV3-1/TRBV3-2	-	TRBJ2-5	TRBD2	CASSQAAGGPETQYF	TGTGCCAGCAGCCAAGCCGCGGGGGGGCCGGAGACCCAGTACTTC
15	TRBV6-4	-	TRBJ2-1	TRBD2	CASSPLAGTYNEQFF	TGTGCCAGCAGTCCTCTAGCGGGGACCTACAATGAGCAGTTCTTC
13	TRBV30	once	TRBJ1-1	-	CAWSQGSGTEAFF	TGTGCCTGGAGTCAGGGGTCAGGGACTGAAGCTTTCTTT
16	TRBV10-3	-	TRBJ2-6	TRBD1	CAIPGQASSGANVLTF	TGTGCCATTCCGGGACAGGCTAGCTCTGGGGCCAACGTCCTGACTTTC
16	TRBV27	-	TRBJ2-6	-	CASSGTREYGANVLTF	TGTGCCAGCAGTGGGACAAGGGAATATGGGGCCAACGTCCTGACTTTC
16	TRBV5-4	-	TRBJ1-2	-	CASSSRTDARLNGYTF	TGTGCCAGCAGCTCCCGGACAGACGCTCGACTTAATGGCTACACCTTC
14	TRBV9	few	TRBJ1-5	-	CASSAVSGNQPQHF	TGTGCCAGCAGCGCTGTCAGTGGCAATCAGCCCCAGCATTTT
14	TRBV19	-	TRBJ1-1	TRBD1	CASSMGQGLTEAFF	TGTGCCAGTAGTATGGGACAGGGGCTCACTGAAGCTTTCTTT
17	TRBV7-2	-	TRBJ1-1	TRBD1	CASSLLQPGTGLTEAFF	TGTGCCAGCAGCCTACTCCAACCGGGGACAGGGTTGACTGAAGCTTTCTTT
13	TRBV28	-	TRBJ2-7	-	CAGAIGPSYEQYF	TGTGCCGGGGCGATCGGTCCCTCCTACGAGCAGTACTTC
14	TRBV7-2	-	TRBJ1-1	-	CASSLVGGPTEAFF	TGTGCCAGCAGCTTAGTGGGGGGTCCCACTGAAGCTTTCTTT
17	TRBV5-1	-	TRBJ1-2	TRBD1	CASSLVHDRGLLYGYTF	TGCGCCAGCAGCTTGGTCCATGACAGGGGGCTTCTTTATGGCTACACCTTC
15	TRBV7-3	few	TRBJ2-2	TRBD2	CASSSGLAGTGELFF	TGTGCCAGCAGCTCGGGACTAGCGGGAACCGGGGAGCTGTTTTTT
13	TRBV6-6	-	TRBJ1-2	-	CASSYPSGGSCTF	TGTGCCAGCAGTTATCCCTCAGGTGGTTCTTGCACCTTC
14	TRBV6-5	-	TRBJ1-3	-	CASRDNFSGNTIYF	TGTGCTAGCAGGGACAACTTCTCTGGAAACACCATATATTTT
13	TRBV25-1	-	TRBJ2-1	TRBD1	CAIPWDRYNEQFF	TGTGCCATCCCGTGGGACAGATACAATGAGCAGTTCTTC
15	TRBV5-1	-	TRBJ1-1	TRBD1	CASSPGDREHTEAFF	TGCGCCAGCAGCCCCGGGGACAGGGAACACACTGAAGCTTTCTTT
16	TRBV10-3	-	TRBJ2-6	TRBD1	CASRTGLDSGANVLTF	TGTGCCAGCCGGACAGGTCTGGACTCTGGGGCCAACGTCCTGACTTTC
16	TRBV10-3	-	TRBJ2-5	TRBD2	CAISKPGLAGQETQYF	TGTGCCATCAGTAAACCCGGACTAGCGGGGCAAGAGACCCAGTACTTC
14	TRBV4-2	-	TRBJ2-7	TRBD2	CASSPGLAEHEQYF	TGTGCCAGCAGCCCGGGACTAGCTGAACACGAGCAGTACTTC
15	TRBV7-2	-	TRBJ2-1	TRBD1	CASSPDRGTYNEQFF	TGTGCCAGCAGCCCGGACAGGGGAACCTACAATGAGCAGTTCTTC
15	TRBV5-4	-	TRBJ1-6	-	CASSPKGAGNSPLHF	TGTGCCAGCAGCCCCAAAGGGGCTGGGAATTCACCCCTCCACTTT
15	TRBV4-1	few	TRBJ1-5	-	CASSQGRVINQPQHF	TGCGCCAGCAGCCAGGGGAGGGTCATAAATCAGCCCCAGCATTTT
17	TRBV7-3	-	TRBJ2-3	TRBD2	CASSSGTIGSIADTQYF	TGTGCCAGCAGCTCTGGGACTATCGGGAGTATCGCAGATACGCAGTATTTT
15	TRBV18	once	TRBJ2-7	TRBD1	CASSPTQGANTEQYF	TGTGCCAGCTCACCAACTCAGGGGGCGAACACCGAGCAGTACTTC
14	TRBV5-4	-	TRBJ2-5	-	CASSFQTSQETQYF	TGTGCCAGCAGCTTCCAGACTAGCCAAGAGACCCAGTACTTC
14	TRBV18	-	TRBJ1-1	-	CASSPRQGGTEAFF	TGTGCCAGCTCACCGCGGCAGGGTGGCACTGAAGCTTTCTTT
14	TRBV28	-	TRBJ2-7	TRBD2	CASRLPGLVAEQYF	TGTGCCAGCAGGCTACCGGGACTAGTGGCCGAGCAGTACTTC
12	TRBV7-9	-	TRBJ2-3	-	CASSLGRDTQYF	TGTGCCAGCAGCTTGGGGCGGGATACGCAGTATTTT
17	TRBV7-8	-	TRBJ2-6	-	CASRNQGLDSGANVLTF	TGTGCCAGCAGAAATCAGGGGTTAGATTCTGGGGCCAACGTCCTGACTTTC
12	TRBV5-8	-	TRBJ1-5	-	CASSSTHQPQHF	TGTGCCAGCAGCTCAACTCATCAGCCCCAGCATTTT
13	TRBV30	-	TRBJ2-5	-	CAWSEGLGETQYF	TGTGCCTGGAGTGAGGGGCTGGGGGAGACCCAGTACTTC
20	TRBV7-8	-	TRBJ2-3	TRBD2	CASSLDRLAGGPGSTDTQYF	TGTGCCAGCAGCTTAGATAGGTTAGCGGGAGGGCCTGGGAGCACAGATACGCAGTATTTT
16	TRBV11-2	-	TRBJ2-7	TRBD2	CASRKIAGGSSYEQYF	TGTGCCAGCAGGAAAATAGCGGGGGGATCCTCCTACGAGCAGTACTTC
14	TRBV2	-	TRBJ2-1	TRBD1	CASGRTGGLGEQFF	TGTGCCAGCGGGAGGACAGGGGGGCTCGGTGAGCAGTTCTTC
15	TRBV7-3	-	TRBJ2-5	-	CASSSAGHTAETQYF	TGTGCCAGCAGCTCGGCGGGTCATACCGCCGAGACCCAGTACTTC
15	TRBV13	few	TRBJ2-1	TRBD2	CASSLSGRIQFEQFF	TGTGCCAGCAGCTTAAGCGGGAGGATACAATTCGAGCAGTTCTTC
15	TRBV19	-	TRBJ1-3	-	CASSITGSTGNTIYF	TGTGCCAGTAGTATAACCGGGTCGACTGGAAACACCATATATTTT
15	TRBV7-2	-	TRBJ2-7	TRBD2	CASSFGGSGTSEQYF	TGTGCCAGCAGCTTCGGCGGGAGTGGGACCTCCGAGCAGTACTTC
16	TRBV7-2	-	TRBJ2-2	-	CASSFGSGVPTGELFF	-